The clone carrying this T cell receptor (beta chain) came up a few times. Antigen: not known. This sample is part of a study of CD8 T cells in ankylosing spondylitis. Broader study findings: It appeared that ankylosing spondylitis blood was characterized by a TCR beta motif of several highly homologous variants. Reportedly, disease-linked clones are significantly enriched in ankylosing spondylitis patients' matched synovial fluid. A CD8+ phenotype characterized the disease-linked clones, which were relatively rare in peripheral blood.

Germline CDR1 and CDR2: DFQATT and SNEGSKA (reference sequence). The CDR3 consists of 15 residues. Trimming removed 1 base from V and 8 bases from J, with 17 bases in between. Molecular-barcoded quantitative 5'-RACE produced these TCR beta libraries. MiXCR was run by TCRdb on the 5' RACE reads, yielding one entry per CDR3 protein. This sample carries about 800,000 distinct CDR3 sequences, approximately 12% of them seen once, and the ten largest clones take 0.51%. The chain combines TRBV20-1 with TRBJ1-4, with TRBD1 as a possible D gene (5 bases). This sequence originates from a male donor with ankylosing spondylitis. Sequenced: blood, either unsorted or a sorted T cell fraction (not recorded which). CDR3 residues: CSARAPGTSGEKLFF. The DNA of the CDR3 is TGCAGTGCTAGAGCCCCGGGGACTTCAGGGGAAAAACTGTTTTTT.